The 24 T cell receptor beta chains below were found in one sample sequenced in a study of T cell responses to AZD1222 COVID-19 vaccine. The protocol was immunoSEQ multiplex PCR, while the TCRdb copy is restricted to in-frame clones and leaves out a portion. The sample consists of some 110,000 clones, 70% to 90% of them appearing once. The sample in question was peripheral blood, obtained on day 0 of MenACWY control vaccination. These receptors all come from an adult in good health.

CDR3 sequence: CASSPSSGLSTDTQYF. The CDR3, as DNA: TGCGCCAGCAGCCCTTCTAGCGGGCTTAGCACAGATACGCAGTATTTT. The chain joins TRBV4-3 to TRBJ2-3; 8 bases map to TRBD2. Germline CDR1 LGHNA, CDR2 YSLEER. The length of the CDR3 is 16 residues. J was trimmed by 0 bases and V by 4 bases; bases with no gene match: 6.

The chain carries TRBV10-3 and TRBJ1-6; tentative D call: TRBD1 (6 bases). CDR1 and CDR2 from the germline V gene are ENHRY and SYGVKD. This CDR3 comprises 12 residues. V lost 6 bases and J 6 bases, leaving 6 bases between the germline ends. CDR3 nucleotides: TGTGCCATCAGACAGGGTAATTCACCCCTCCACTTT. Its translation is CAIRQGNSPLHF.

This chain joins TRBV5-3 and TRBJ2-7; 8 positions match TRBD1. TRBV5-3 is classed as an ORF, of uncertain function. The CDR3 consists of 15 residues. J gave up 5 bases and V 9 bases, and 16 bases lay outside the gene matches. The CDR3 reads CANALSRTGWDEQYF. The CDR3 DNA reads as TGTGCCAACGCCCTTTCGAGGACAGGGTGGGACGAGCAGTACTTC.

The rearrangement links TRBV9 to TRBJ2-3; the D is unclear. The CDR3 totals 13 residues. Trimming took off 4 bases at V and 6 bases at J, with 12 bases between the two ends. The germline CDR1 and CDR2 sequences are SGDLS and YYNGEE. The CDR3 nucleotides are TGTGCCAGCAGCCTGGGCCCAGAGGATACGCAGTATTTT. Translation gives CASSLGPEDTQYF.

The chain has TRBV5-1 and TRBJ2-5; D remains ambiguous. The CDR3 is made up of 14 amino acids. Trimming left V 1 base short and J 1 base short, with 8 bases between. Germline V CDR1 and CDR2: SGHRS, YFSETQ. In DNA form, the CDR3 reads TGCGCCAGCAGCTTGTTCACAGCCCAAGAGACCCAGTACTTC. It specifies CASSLFTAQETQYF.

The CDR3 DNA follows: TGTGCCAGCAGCTTTTCCGGGGGGGCAGATACGCAGTATTTT. Translating it yields CASSFSGGADTQYF. The chain joins TRBV11-2 to TRBJ2-3, with 8 bases that match TRBD2. The junction had 3 bases not matched to a gene; V was cut back by 3 bases and J by 4 bases. The CDR3 is 14 amino acids. Germline V lookup: CDR1 SGHAT, CDR2 FQNNGV.

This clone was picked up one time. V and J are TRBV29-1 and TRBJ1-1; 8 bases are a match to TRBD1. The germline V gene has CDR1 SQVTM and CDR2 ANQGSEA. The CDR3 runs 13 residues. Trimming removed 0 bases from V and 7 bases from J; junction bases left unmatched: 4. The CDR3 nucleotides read TGCAGCGTTGAAGACCTTGACAGGGGTGAAGCTTTCTTT. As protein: CSVEDLDRGEAFF.

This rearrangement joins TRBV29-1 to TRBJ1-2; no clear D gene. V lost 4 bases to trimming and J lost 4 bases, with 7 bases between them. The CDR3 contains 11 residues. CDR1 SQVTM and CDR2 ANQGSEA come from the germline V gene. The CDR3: CSVAGAYGYTF. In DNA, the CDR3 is TGCAGCGTTGCGGGCGCCTATGGCTACACCTTC.

This CDR3 reads CASSQDSGQLLNTIYF. The DNA for the CDR3 is TGCGCCAGCAGCCAAGATTCCGGACAGTTGCTAAACACCATATATTTT. V usage is TRBV4-1 and J usage is TRBJ1-3, with a possible D match to TRBD1 (6 bases). V gave up 0 bases and J gave up 6 bases, with 15 bases separating them. Germline assignment: CDR1 MGHRA and CDR2 YSYEKL. CDR3 length equals 16 residues.

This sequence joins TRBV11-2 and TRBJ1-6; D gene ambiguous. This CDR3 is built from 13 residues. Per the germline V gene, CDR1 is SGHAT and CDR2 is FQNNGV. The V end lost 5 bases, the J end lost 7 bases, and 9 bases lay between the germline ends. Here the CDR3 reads CASSLLENSPLHF. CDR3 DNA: TGTGCCAGCAGCCTGCTTGAGAATTCACCCCTCCACTTT.

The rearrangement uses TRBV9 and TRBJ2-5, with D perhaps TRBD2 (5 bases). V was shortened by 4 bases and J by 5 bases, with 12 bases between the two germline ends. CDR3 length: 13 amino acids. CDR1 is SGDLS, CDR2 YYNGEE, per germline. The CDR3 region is CASSLNSGETQYF. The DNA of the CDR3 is TGTGCCAGCAGCCTCAATTCGGGGGAGACCCAGTACTTC.

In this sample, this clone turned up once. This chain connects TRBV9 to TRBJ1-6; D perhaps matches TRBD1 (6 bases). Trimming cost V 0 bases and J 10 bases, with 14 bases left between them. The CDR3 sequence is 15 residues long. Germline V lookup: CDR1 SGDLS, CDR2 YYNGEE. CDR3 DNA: TGTGCCAGCAGCGTAGGGGGACACCTTGGGTCACCCCTCCACTTT. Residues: CASSVGGHLGSPLHF.

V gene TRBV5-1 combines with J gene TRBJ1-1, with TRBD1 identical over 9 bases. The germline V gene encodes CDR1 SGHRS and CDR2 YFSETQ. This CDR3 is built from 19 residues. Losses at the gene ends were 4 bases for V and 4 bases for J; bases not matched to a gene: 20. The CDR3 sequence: CASSNRDRVLGRLGTEAFF. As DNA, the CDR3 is TGCGCCAGCAGCAACCGGGACAGGGTTTTGGGACGATTAGGCACTGAAGCTTTCTTT.

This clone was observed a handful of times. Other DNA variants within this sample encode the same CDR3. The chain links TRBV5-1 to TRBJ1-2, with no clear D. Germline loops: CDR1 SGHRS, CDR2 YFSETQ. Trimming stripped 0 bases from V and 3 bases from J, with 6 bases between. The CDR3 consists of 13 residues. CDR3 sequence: CASSLDGDYGYTF. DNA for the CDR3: TGCGCCAGCAGCTTGGATGGGGACTATGGCTACACCTTC.

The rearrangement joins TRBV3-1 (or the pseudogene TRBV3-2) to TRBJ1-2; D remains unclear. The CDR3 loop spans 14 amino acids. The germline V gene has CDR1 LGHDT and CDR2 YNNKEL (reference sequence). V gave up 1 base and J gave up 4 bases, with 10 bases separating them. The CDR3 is CASSQARVTYGYTF. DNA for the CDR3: TGTGCCAGCAGCCAAGCGCGGGTTACCTATGGCTACACCTTC.

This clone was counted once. For the CDR3, the DNA is TGTGCCAGCAGTTCCGGGGGCCTCTACAATGAGCAGTTCTTC. Protein sequence: CASSSGGLYNEQFF. The chain joins TRBV28 to TRBJ2-1; either TRBD1 or TRBD2 may fit D (6 bases each). The CDR3 totals 14 residues. Germline V gene lookup returns CDR1 MDHEN and CDR2 SYDVKM. V lost 4 bases and J lost 3, with 10 bases in between.

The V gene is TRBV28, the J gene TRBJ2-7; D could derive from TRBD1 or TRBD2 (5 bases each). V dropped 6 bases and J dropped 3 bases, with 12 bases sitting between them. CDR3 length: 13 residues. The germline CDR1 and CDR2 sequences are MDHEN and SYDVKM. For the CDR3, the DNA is TGTGCCAGCAGGAGGGGTGGGGACTACGAGCAGTACTTC. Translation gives CASRRGGDYEQYF.

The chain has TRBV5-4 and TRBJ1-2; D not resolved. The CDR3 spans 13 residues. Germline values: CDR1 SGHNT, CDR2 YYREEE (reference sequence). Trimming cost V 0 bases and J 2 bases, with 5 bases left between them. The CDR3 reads CASSLGENYGYTF. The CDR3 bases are TGTGCCAGCAGCTTGGGGGAGAACTATGGCTACACCTTC.

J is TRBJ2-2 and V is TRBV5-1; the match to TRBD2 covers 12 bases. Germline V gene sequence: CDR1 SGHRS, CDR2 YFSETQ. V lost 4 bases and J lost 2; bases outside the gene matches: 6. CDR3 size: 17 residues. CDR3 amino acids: CASSPTSGGLNTGELFF. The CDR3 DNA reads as TGCGCCAGCAGCCCGACTAGCGGGGGCCTAAACACCGGGGAGCTGTTTTTT. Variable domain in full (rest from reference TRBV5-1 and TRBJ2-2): KAGVTQTPRYLIKTRGQQVTLSCSPISGHRSVSWYQQTPGQGLQFLFEYFSETQRNKGNFPGRFSGRQFSNSRSEMNVSTLELGDSALYLCASSPTSGGLNTGELFFGEGSRLTVL.

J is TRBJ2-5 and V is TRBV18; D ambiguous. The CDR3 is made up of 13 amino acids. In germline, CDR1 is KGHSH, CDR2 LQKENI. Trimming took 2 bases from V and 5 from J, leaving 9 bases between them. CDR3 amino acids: CASSPVDGETQYF. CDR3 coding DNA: TGTGCCAGCTCACCAGTCGACGGGGAGACCCAGTACTTC.

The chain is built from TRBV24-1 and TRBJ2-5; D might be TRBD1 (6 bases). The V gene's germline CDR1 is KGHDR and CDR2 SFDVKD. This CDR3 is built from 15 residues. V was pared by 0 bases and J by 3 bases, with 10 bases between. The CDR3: CATSDLQGMEETQYF. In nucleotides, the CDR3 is TGTGCCACCAGTGATTTGCAGGGGATGGAAGAGACCCAGTACTTC.

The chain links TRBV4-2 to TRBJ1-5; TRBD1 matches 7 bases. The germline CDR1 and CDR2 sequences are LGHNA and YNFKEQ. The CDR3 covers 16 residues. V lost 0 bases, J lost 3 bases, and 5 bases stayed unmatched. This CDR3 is CASSQDQGQINQPQHF. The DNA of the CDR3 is TGTGCCAGCAGCCAAGACCAGGGACAGATCAATCAGCCCCAGCATTTT.

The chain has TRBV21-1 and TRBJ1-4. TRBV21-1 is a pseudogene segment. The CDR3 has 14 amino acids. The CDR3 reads CASSKVLGGEKLFF. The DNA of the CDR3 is TGTGCCAGCAGCAAAGTCCTGGGAGGTGAAAAACTGTTTTTT.

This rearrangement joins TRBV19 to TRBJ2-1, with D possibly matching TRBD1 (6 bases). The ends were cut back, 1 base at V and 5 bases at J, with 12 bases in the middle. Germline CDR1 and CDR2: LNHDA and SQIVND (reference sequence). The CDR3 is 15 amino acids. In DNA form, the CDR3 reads TGTGCCAGTAGTATAGGGCAGGGGCCTCACAATGAGCAGTTCTTC. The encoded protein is CASSIGQGPHNEQFF.